This T cell receptor (beta chain) was obtained from a study of blood T cell repertoires in COVID-19. Many counts were recorded for this clone. This specimen includes other DNA sequences encoding the same CDR3. Recovery among Cohort 3 donors was established by two negative PCRs, clearance, or symptom resolution. Sequencing used immunoSEQ multiplex PCR; TCRdb keeps in-frame clones, though not all of them. The data contain 250,000 to 300,000 clones, 80% to 90% of them seen just once; the ten biggest clones take up around 15%. The source material was PBMCs or T cells enriched from blood (not recorded which). The origin of this receptor is a man between 18 and 35 years old who had recovered from COVID-19.

The CDR3 coding sequence is TGTGCCAGCAGCCTAAGACAGGGCGACGGCTACACCTTC. This encodes CASSLRQGDGYTF. This chain links TRBV5-6 with TRBJ1-2; 7 positions match TRBD1. Germline V gene lookup returns CDR1 SGHDT and CDR2 YYEEEE. This CDR3 spans 13 amino acids. V dropped 4 bases and J dropped 8; count of bases not matched to a gene: 8.